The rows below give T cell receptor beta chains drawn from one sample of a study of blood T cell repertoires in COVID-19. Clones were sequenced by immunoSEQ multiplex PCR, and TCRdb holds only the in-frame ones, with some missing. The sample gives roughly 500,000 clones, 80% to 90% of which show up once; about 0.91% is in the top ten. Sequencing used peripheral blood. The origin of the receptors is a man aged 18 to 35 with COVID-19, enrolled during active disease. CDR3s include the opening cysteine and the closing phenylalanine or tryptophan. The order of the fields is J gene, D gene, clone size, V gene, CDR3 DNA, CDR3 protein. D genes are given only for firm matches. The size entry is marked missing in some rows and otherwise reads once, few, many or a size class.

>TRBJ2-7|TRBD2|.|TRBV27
TGTGCCAGCGCTGGTCGGGCGGGAGGCTTCTACGAGCAGTACTTC
CASAGRAGGFYEQYF
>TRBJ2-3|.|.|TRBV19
TGTGCCAGTAGTATACAGGGCTCAGATACGCAGTATTTT
CASSIQGSDTQYF
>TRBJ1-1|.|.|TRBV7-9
TGTGCCAGCAGCCCCGCTCTCGGCGACAGCGAAGCTTTCTTT
CASSPALGDSEAFF
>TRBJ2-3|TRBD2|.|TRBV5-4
TGTGCCAGCAGCTCCGGTGGACTAGCGGGGGCCGTATTGGGCACAGATACGCAGTATTTT
CASSSGGLAGAVLGTDTQYF
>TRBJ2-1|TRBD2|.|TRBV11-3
TGTGCCAGCAGCCCTCGCGGGAGCTACAATGAGCAGTTCTTC
CASSPRGSYNEQFF
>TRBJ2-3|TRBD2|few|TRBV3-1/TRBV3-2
TGTGCCAGCAGCCTCCGACTAGCGGGGGGACCTTCGAGTACAGATACGCAGTATTTT
CASSLRLAGGPSSTDTQYF
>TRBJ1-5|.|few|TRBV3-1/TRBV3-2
TGTGCCAGCAGCCAAGTTAGAAATCAGCCCCAGCATTTT
CASSQVRNQPQHF
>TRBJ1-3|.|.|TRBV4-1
TGCGCCAGCAGCCAAGGGTTCTACAGCTTCTACTCTGGAAACACCATATATTTT
CASSQGFYSFYSGNTIYF
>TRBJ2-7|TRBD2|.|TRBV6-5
TGTGCCAGCAGGATTGGGCGGGGGGCGACCTACGAGCAGTACTTC
CASRIGRGATYEQYF
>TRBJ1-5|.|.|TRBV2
TGTGCCAGCAGTGCGCGGAGGGAAAGCGGTCAGCCCCAGCATTTT
CASSARRESGQPQHF
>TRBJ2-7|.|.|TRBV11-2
TGTGCCAGCAGCCACCGACTGGAATTAAGCCACGAGCAGTACTTC
CASSHRLELSHEQYF
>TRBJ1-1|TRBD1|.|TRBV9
TGTGCCAGCAGCCCGGGACAGCTGAACACTGAAGCTTTCTTT
CASSPGQLNTEAFF
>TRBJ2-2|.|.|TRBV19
TGTGCCAGTAGTGTCCAACAGGGAACCGGGGAGCTGTTTTTT
CASSVQQGTGELFF